This entry lists 27 T cell receptor beta chains sequenced from one sample in a study of cytotoxic CD8 clonotypes in ibrutinib-treated CLL (dated by TCRdb to the early 2020s). Library prep was done by the immunoSEQ multiplex PCR assay. The table was pulled from immuneACCESS by TCRdb, which kept in-frame rearrangements only. Such tables lose some clones; where checked, under half of the loss comes from unresolved V genes, and the rest has no known cause. The sample table holds fewer than 300,000 clones, of which approximately 76% were seen once. Jointly, the top ten make up approximately 5.6% of the sample. What this sample's time point label stands for: progressive disease on ibrutinib. Sequencing was performed on PBMCs, taken at disease progression, from a patient treated with ibrutinib. Receptor source: a human donor with chronic lymphocytic leukemia.

The gene calls are TRBV4-1 and TRBJ1-4; D is perhaps TRBD1 (5 bases). This CDR3 has 14 residues. V lost 0 bases and J 7 bases, leaving 9 bases between the germline ends. The germline V gene has CDR1 MGHRA and CDR2 YSYEKL. The CDR3 is CASSQDGGSEKLFF. The CDR3 DNA follows: TGCGCCAGCAGCCAAGATGGGGGAAGTGAAAAACTGTTTTTT.

This clone occurred a few times. This chain uses TRBV15 with TRBJ2-1; D remains unclear. The CDR3 loop spans 12 amino acids. CDR1 is LNHNV and CDR2 is YYDKDF in the germline V gene (reference sequence). Trimming stripped 2 bases from V and 8 bases from J, with 7 bases between. Here the CDR3 reads CATSRSGYEQFF. CDR3 nucleotides: TGTGCCACCAGCAGAAGTGGCTATGAGCAGTTCTTC.

Of note for this clone: This CDR3 is also generated by other DNA sequences in the sample. The rearrangement uses TRBV4-1 and TRBJ2-5; D not resolved. CDR3 length: 13 amino acids. CDR1 is MGHRA, CDR2 YSYEKL, per germline. Trimming left V 4 bases short and J 2 bases short, with 8 bases between. The CDR3 DNA is TGCGCCAGCAGCCTCGGCAGTCAAGAGACCCAGTACTTC. Amino acids: CASSLGSQETQYF.

This clone turned up a few times. The chain joins TRBV5-1 to TRBJ2-7; D gene ambiguous. The CDR3 extends over 13 amino acids. The V gene's germline CDR1 is SGHRS and CDR2 YFSETQ. The V gene lost 0 bases and the J gene lost 9 bases, with 13 bases spanning the gap. Here the CDR3 DNA reads TGCGCCAGCAGCTTGGTTGGTGCGGATCCGCAGTACTTC. It codes for CASSLVGADPQYF.

The chain uses TRBV4-2 and TRBJ2-7; tentatively, D is TRBD2 (6 bases). The CDR3 extends over 17 amino acids. Germline CDR1 LGHNA, CDR2 YNFKEQ. Trimming stripped 1 base from V and 2 bases from J, with 18 bases between. This CDR3 reads CASSQVVGAVAAYEQYF. In DNA form, the CDR3 reads TGTGCCAGCAGCCAAGTGGTCGGGGCGGTAGCGGCCTACGAGCAGTACTTC.

V usage is TRBV9 and J usage is TRBJ1-2; no reliable D call. CDR1 and CDR2 (germline): SGDLS, YYNGEE. V dropped 0 bases and J dropped 2 bases, with 14 bases sitting between them. This CDR3 region has 16 residues. This CDR3 is CASSVVLETRNYGYTF. The CDR3 region has the DNA TGTGCCAGCAGCGTAGTTTTGGAGACACGGAACTATGGCTACACCTTC.

The chain combines TRBV7-2 with TRBJ2-7, with 7 positions matching TRBD1. The germline gives CDR1 SGHTA, CDR2 FQGNSA. This CDR3 contains 16 residues. Trimming at V came to 3 bases and at J to 7 bases, leaving 15 bases not matched to a gene. The CDR3: CASSLGVTGIRREQYF. The CDR3 DNA follows: TGTGCCAGCAGCTTGGGGGTGACAGGGATCAGGCGGGAGCAGTACTTC.

The chain links TRBV29-1 to TRBJ2-7; 10 nucleotides align to TRBD2. Germline CDR1 SQVTM, CDR2 ANQGSEA. The junction had 5 bases not matched to a gene; V was cut back by 6 bases and J by 3 bases. The CDR3 is 13 residues long. The CDR3 loop reads CSVPGLANYEQYF. The CDR3 DNA sequence: TGCAGCGTCCCGGGACTAGCGAACTACGAGCAGTACTTC.

The rearrangement joins TRBV25-1 to TRBJ1-3; D not resolved. CDR3 size: 17 residues. V was cut by 2 bases and J by 0 bases, with 14 bases left in between. The germline V gene has CDR1 MGHDK and CDR2 SYGVNS. CDR3 amino acids: CASSEGQLSFSGNTIYF. CDR3 sequence (DNA): TGTGCCAGCAGTGAAGGTCAACTGTCCTTCTCTGGAAACACCATATATTTT.

This clone was picked up a small number of times. V is TRBV29-1 and J is TRBJ1-5; 11 bases are shared with TRBD1. The CDR3 consists of 13 residues. Germline CDR1 reads SQVTM; CDR2 reads ANQGSEA. Trimming at V came to 6 bases and at J to 8 bases, leaving 6 bases not matched to a gene. This CDR3 reads CSVGDRGDEPQHF. As DNA, the CDR3 is TGCAGCGTAGGGGACAGGGGGGACGAGCCCCAGCATTTT.

J is TRBJ1-2 and V is TRBV19; D perhaps matches TRBD1 (5 bases). The CDR3 loop spans 14 amino acids. The germline V gene has CDR1 LNHDA and CDR2 SQIVND (reference sequence). V lost 6 bases to trimming and J lost 3 bases, with 14 bases between them. The CDR3 DNA reads as TGTGCCAGTAGGGCCCGGGGCGCGGACTATGGCTACACCTTC. The encoded protein is CASRARGADYGYTF.

The chain uses TRBV2 and TRBJ2-1; 12 nucleotides agree with TRBD2. With V trimmed by 6 bases and J by 2 bases, 5 bases remained unmatched. The CDR3 sequence is 16 residues long. Looked up from germline, CDR1 is SNHLY and CDR2 is FYNNEI. In DNA form, the CDR3 reads TGTGCCAGCAGAGGACTAGCGGGACGAACCTACAATGAGCAGTTCTTC. Translation gives CASRGLAGRTYNEQFF.

The genes are TRBV11-2 and TRBJ2-7; the D call may be TRBD1 or TRBD2 (5 bases each). The germline V gene encodes CDR1 SGHAT and CDR2 FQNNGV. V lost 7 bases, J lost 9 bases, and 19 bases lay in between. The CDR3 spans 13 residues. This CDR3 reads CASTLSWGFRQYF. DNA of the CDR3: TGTGCCAGCACCCTTTCATGGGGGTTTCGGCAGTACTTC.

The sample holds a few counts of this clone. The chain uses TRBV29-1 and TRBJ2-1, with 8 nucleotides matching TRBD2. J was trimmed by 3 bases and V by 3 bases; bases with no gene match: 4. CDR3 length equals 14 residues. From germline, CDR1 is SQVTM and CDR2 ANQGSEA. The CDR3 DNA sequence: TGCAGCGTTGATTTGGCGGGAGGCTACAATGAGCAGTTCTTC. As protein: CSVDLAGGYNEQFF.

The chain combines TRBV4-1 with TRBJ1-5; 9 bases align to TRBD1. From germline, CDR1 is MGHRA and CDR2 YSYEKL. The CDR3 sequence is 18 residues long. V shed 6 bases, J shed 0 bases, and the junction held 12 bases outside the gene matches. The DNA of the CDR3 is TGCGCCAGCAGTAAAGGCTGGGACAGGGTTTATAGCAATCAGCCCCAGCATTTT. Translating it yields CASSKGWDRVYSNQPQHF.

The V gene is TRBV2, the J gene TRBJ2-7; 10 bases are a match to TRBD1. The CDR3 length is 14 residues. Germline V gene sequence: CDR1 SNHLY, CDR2 FYNNEI. With V trimmed by 5 bases and J by 5 bases, 6 bases remained unmatched. The CDR3: CASSSTGGWDEQYF. For the CDR3, the DNA is TGTGCCAGCAGTTCGACAGGGGGCTGGGACGAGCAGTACTTC.

The chain couples TRBV6-5 to TRBJ2-2; tentative D call: TRBD2 (5 bases). CDR1 and CDR2 from the germline V gene are MNHEY and SVGAGI. V lost 8 bases, J lost 8 bases, and 12 bases lay in between. The CDR3 runs to 12 residues. CDR3 region: CASRTHPGELFF. The CDR3 DNA follows: TGTGCCAGCCGGACTCATCCAGGGGAGCTGTTTTTT.

The rearrangement joins TRBV28 to TRBJ2-7; D perhaps matches TRBD1 (5 bases). Per germline, CDR1 MDHEN and CDR2 SYDVKM. Trimming stripped 4 bases from V and 6 bases from J, with 31 bases between. The CDR3 extends over 19 amino acids. CDR3 protein: CASSSPLRRHPRGLLEQYF. CDR3 sequence (DNA): TGTGCCAGCAGTTCCCCTCTAAGGCGGCACCCAAGGGGTCTGCTCGAGCAGTACTTC.

V gene TRBV2 combines with J gene TRBJ1-5; 8 bases agree with TRBD1. Losses at the gene ends were 5 bases for V and 0 bases for J; bases not matched to a gene: 6. CDR1 is SNHLY and CDR2 is FYNNEI in the germline V gene. The CDR3 covers 16 residues. CDR3 region: CASSWDRPYSNQPQHF. CDR3 bases: TGTGCCAGCAGTTGGGACAGGCCATATAGCAATCAGCCCCAGCATTTT.

This clone has a handful of counts. The V gene is TRBV7-2, the J gene TRBJ1-2; unclear D gene. This CDR3 has 12 residues. Germline CDR1 and CDR2: SGHTA and FQGNSA. V lost 2 bases and J lost 2, with 3 bases in between. CDR3 DNA sequence: TGTGCCAGCAGCTTAAGAAACTATGGCTACACCTTC. This codes for CASSLRNYGYTF.

This clone was counted only a few times. The chain combines TRBV2 with TRBJ1-5, with no clear D. Germline V gene lookup returns CDR1 SNHLY and CDR2 FYNNEI. V lost 3 bases, J lost 4 bases, and 10 bases lay in between. The CDR3 is 14 residues long. Here the CDR3 DNA reads TGTGCCAGCAGTGAGGTTAACAGTAATCAGCCCCAGCATTTT. Amino acid sequence: CASSEVNSNQPQHF.

J is TRBJ2-5 and V is TRBV28, with D hard to call. Trimming took off 2 bases at V and 4 bases at J, with 14 bases between the two ends. The length of the CDR3 is 15 residues. From germline, CDR1 is MDHEN and CDR2 SYDVKM. CDR3 sequence: CASSLPAIFVETQYF. In DNA form, the CDR3 reads TGTGCCAGCAGTTTACCTGCGATCTTTGTAGAGACCCAGTACTTC. Complete variable domain (other parts from reference TRBV28 and TRBJ2-5): DVKVTQSSRYLVKRTGEKVFLECVQDMDHENMFWYRQDPGLGLRLIYFSYDVKMKEKGDIPEGYSVSREKKERFSLILESASTNQTSMYLCASSLPAIFVETQYFGPGTRLLVL.

The V and J genes are TRBV11-2 and TRBJ2-7; D assignment may be TRBD1 or TRBD2 (6 bases each). The CDR3 sequence is 15 residues long. Germline V gene sequence: CDR1 SGHAT, CDR2 FQNNGV. The V end lost 3 bases, the J end lost 2 bases, and 14 bases lay between the germline ends. CDR3 amino acids: CASSFEGGLTYEQYF. CDR3 DNA: TGTGCCAGCAGCTTTGAGGGGGGTCTCACCTACGAGCAGTACTTC.

The chain combines TRBV13 with TRBJ2-7, with 9 nucleotides matching TRBD2. Germline CDR1 is PRHDT and CDR2 is FYEKMQ (reference sequence). Trimming cost V 5 bases and J 4 bases; bases outside gene matches: 6. The CDR3 contains 14 residues. CDR3 coding DNA: TGTGCCAGCAGCCCGGTGGCGGGGGGGTACGAGCAGTACTTC. Translation: CASSPVAGGYEQYF.

The chain is built from TRBV19 and TRBJ2-1; 10 bases agree with TRBD2. The CDR3 is 17 amino acids. Germline V gene data show CDR1 as LNHDA and CDR2 as SQIVND (reference sequence). V shed 8 bases, J shed 2 bases, and the junction held 12 bases outside the gene matches. CDR3 sequence: CASSRSKGLAAYNEQFF. CDR3 in DNA: TGTGCCAGTTCTCGCTCGAAAGGACTAGCGGCCTACAATGAGCAGTTCTTC.

J is TRBJ2-7 and V is TRBV29-1, with TRBD1 matching over 8 bases. The CDR3 length is 13 residues. V was clipped by 4 bases and J by 6 bases; unmatched bases: 8. Per the germline V gene, CDR1 is SQVTM and CDR2 is ANQGSEA. The CDR3 reads CSVATGEVLEQYF. The DNA for the CDR3 is TGCAGCGTTGCGACAGGGGAGGTACTCGAGCAGTACTTC.

V usage is TRBV6-5 and J usage is TRBJ2-3; unclear D gene. Germline V gene sequence: CDR1 MNHEY, CDR2 SVGAGI. V was shortened by 6 bases and J by 0 bases, with 7 bases between the two germline ends. The CDR3 extends over 13 amino acids. CDR3 sequence: CASSSDSTDTQYF. DNA of the CDR3: TGTGCCAGCAGCTCGGACAGCACAGATACGCAGTATTTT.